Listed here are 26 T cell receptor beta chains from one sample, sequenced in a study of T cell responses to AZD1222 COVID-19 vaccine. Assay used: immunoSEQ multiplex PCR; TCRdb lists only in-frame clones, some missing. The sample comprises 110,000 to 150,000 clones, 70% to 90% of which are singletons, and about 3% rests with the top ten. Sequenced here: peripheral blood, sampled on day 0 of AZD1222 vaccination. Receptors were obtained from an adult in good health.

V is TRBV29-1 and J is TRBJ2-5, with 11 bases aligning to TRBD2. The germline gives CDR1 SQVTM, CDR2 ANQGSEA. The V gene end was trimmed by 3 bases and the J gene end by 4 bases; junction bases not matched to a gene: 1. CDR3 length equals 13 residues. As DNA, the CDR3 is TGCAGCGTTGACACTAGCGGGAGAGAGACCCAGTACTTC. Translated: CSVDTSGRETQYF.

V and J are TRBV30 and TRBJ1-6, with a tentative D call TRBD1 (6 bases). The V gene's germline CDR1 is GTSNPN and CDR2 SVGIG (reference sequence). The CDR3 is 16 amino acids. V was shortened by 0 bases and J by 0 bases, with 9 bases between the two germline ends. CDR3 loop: CAWSVDSSSYNSPLHF. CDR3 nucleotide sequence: TGTGCCTGGAGTGTGGACAGTAGCTCCTATAATTCACCCCTCCACTTT. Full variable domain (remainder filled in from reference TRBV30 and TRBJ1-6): SQTIHQWPATLVQPVGSPLSLECTVEGTSNPNLYWYRQAAGRGLQLLFYSVGIGQISSEVPQNLSASRPQDRQFILSSKKLLLSDSGFYLCAWSVDSSSYNSPLHFGNGTRLTVT.

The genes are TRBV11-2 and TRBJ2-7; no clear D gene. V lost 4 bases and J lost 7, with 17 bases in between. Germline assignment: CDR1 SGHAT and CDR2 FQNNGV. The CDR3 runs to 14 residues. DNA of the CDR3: TGTGCCAGCAGCTGGGCCGGGTCCTCTAGGGAGCAGTACTTC. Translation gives CASSWAGSSREQYF.

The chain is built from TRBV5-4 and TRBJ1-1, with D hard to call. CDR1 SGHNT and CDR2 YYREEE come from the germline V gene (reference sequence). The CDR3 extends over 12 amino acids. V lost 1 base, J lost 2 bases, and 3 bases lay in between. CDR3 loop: CASSLLNTEAFF. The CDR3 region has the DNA TGTGCCAGCAGCTTGCTAAACACTGAAGCTTTCTTT.

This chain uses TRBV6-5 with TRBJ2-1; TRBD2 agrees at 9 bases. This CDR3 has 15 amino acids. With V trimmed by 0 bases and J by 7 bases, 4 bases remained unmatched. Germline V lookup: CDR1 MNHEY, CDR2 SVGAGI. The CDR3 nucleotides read TGTGCCAGCAGTTACTCGGCTAGCGGGATGAATGAGCAGTTCTTC. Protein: CASSYSASGMNEQFF.

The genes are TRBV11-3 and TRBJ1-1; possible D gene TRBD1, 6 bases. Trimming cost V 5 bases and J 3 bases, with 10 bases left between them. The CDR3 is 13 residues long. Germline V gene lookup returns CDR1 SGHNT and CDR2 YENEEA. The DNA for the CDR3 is TGTGCCAGCAGCCAGGGGCTCGACACTGAAGCTTTCTTT. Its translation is CASSQGLDTEAFF.

CDR3 bases: TGCGCCAGCAGCCAACCTTACAGGGGCGACACTGAAGCTTTCTTT. It yields the protein CASSQPYRGDTEAFF. The chain recombines TRBV4-1 with TRBJ1-1; TRBD1 matches at 7 bases. Trimming took 2 bases from V and 3 from J; bases not matched to a gene: 6. Germline V CDR1 and CDR2: MGHRA, YSYEKL. The CDR3 extends over 15 amino acids.

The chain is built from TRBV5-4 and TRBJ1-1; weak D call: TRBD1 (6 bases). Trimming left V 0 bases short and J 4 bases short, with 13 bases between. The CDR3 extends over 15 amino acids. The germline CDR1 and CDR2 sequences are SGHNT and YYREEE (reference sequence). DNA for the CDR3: TGTGCCAGCAGCTTGGCGGGAGGGGGTGGCACTGAAGCTTTCTTT. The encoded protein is CASSLAGGGGTEAFF. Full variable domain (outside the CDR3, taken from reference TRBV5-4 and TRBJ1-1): ETGVTQSPTHLIKTRGQQVTLRCSSQSGHNTVSWYQQALGQGPQFIFQYYREEENGRGNFPPRFSGLQFPNYSSELNVNALELDDSALYLCASSLAGGGGTEAFFGQGTRLTVV.

DNA for the CDR3: TGTGCCAGCACGGGTACAGGGGGATTTAGGAACACTGAAGCTTTCTTT. Protein: CASTGTGGFRNTEAFF. The chain joins TRBV27 to TRBJ1-1, with TRBD1 matching over 8 bases. The CDR3 has 16 amino acids. Germline CDR1 is MNHEY and CDR2 is SMNVEV (reference sequence). Losses at the gene ends were 7 bases for V and 1 base for J; bases not matched to a gene: 11.

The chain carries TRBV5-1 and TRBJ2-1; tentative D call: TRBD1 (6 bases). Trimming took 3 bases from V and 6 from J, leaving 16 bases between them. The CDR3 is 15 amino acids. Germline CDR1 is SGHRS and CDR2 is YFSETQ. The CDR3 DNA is TGCGCCAGCAGCTCGGGTCTACAGGGCATCAATGAGCAGTTCTTC. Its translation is CASSSGLQGINEQFF.

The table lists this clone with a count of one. This chain's CDR3 is CASSLGPGTSGTNYEQYF. As DNA, the CDR3 is TGTGCCAGCAGCTTAGGACCGGGGACTAGCGGGACGAACTACGAGCAGTACTTC. The rearrangement uses TRBV7-2 and TRBJ2-7, with 13 bases aligning to TRBD2. The CDR3 is 18 amino acids. V lost 1 base to trimming and J lost 3 bases; unmatched junction nucleotides: 9. Germline CDR1 and CDR2: SGHTA and FQGNSA.

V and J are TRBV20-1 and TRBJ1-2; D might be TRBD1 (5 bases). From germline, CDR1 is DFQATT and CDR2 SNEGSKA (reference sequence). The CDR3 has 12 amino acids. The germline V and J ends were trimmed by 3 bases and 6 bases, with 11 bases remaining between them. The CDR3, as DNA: TGCAGTGCTAGTCGGCAGGGCAATGGCTACACCTTC. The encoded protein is CSASRQGNGYTF.

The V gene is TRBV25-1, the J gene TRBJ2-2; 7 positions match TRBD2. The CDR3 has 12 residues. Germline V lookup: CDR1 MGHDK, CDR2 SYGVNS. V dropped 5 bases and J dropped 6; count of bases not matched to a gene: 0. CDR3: CASSRGAGELFF. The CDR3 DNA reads TGTGCCAGCAGTCGGGGGGCCGGGGAGCTGTTTTTT.

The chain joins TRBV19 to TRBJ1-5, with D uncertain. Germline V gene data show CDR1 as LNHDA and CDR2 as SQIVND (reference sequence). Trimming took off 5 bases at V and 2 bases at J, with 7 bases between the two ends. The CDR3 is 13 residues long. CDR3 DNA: TGTGCCAGTAGTGATACGGGCAATCAGCCCCAGCATTTT. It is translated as CASSDTGNQPQHF.

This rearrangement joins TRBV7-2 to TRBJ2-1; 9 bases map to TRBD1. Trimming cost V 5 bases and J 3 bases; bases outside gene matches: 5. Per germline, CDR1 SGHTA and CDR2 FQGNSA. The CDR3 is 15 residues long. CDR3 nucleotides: TGTGCCAGCAGCACGGGACAGGGAGGCTACAATGAGCAGTTCTTC. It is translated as CASSTGQGGYNEQFF.

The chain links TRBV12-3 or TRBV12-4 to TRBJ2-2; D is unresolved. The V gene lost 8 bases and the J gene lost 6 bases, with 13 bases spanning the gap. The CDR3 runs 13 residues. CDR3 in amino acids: CASLTPPAGELFF. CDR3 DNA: TGTGCCAGCCTAACTCCCCCCGCCGGGGAGCTGTTTTTT.

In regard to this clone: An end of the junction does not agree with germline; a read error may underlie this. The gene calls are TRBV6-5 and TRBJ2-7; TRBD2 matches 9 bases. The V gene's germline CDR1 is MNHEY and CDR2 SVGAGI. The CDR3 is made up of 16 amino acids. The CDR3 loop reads CASSYSGQLAGTPPHF. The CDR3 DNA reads TGTGCCAGCAGTTACTCAGGGCAGCTAGCGGGGACCCCCCCCCACTTC.

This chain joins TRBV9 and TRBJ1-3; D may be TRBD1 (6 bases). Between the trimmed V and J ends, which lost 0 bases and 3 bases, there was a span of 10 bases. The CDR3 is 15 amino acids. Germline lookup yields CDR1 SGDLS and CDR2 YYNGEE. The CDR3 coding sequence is TGTGCCAGCAGCGTAGCGGGGGCGGGTGGAAACACCATATATTTT. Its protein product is CASSVAGAGGNTIYF.

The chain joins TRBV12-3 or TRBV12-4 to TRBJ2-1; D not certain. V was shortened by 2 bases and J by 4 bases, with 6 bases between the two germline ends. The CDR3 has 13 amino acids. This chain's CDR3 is CASSLMGYNEQFF. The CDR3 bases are TGTGCCAGCAGTTTAATGGGATACAATGAGCAGTTCTTC.

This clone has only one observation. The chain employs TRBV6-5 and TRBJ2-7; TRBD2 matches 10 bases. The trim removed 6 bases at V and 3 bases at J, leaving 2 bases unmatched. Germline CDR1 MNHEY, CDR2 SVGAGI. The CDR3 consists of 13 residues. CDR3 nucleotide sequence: TGTGCCAGCAGAACTAGCGGGAACTACGAGCAGTACTTC. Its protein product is CASRTSGNYEQYF.

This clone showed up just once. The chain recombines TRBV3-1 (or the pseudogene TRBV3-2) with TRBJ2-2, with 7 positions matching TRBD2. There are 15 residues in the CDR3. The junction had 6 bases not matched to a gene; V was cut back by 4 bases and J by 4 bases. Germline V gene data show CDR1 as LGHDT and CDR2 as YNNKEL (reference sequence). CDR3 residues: CASSLREGLTGELFF. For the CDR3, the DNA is TGTGCCAGCAGCCTAAGGGAGGGTCTCACCGGGGAGCTGTTTTTT.

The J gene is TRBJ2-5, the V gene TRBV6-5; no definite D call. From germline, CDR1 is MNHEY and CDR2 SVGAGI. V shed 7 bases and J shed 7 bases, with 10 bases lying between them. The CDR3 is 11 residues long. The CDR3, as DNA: TGTGCCAGCATGGACGCTTGGACCCAGTACTTC. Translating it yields CASMDAWTQYF.

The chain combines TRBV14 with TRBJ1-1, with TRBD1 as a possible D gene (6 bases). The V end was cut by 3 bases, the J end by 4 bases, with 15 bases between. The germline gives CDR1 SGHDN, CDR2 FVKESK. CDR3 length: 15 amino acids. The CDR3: CASSQIGGGGTEAFF. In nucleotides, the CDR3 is TGTGCCAGCAGCCAGATCGGGGGCGGAGGCACTGAAGCTTTCTTT.

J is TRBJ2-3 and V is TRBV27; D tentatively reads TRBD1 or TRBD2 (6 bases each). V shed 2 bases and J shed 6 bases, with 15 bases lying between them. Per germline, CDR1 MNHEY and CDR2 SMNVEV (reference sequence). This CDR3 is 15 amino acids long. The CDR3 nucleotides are TGTGCCAGCAGTTTAGAGGGGGGCGCAACGGATACGCAGTATTTT. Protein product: CASSLEGGATDTQYF.

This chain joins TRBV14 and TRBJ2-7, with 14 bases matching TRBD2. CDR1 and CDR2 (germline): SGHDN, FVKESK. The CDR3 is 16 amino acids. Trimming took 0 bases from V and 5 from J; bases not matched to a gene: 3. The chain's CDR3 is CASSQDVGLAGDEQYF. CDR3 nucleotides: TGTGCCAGCAGCCAAGATGTGGGACTAGCGGGAGACGAGCAGTACTTC.

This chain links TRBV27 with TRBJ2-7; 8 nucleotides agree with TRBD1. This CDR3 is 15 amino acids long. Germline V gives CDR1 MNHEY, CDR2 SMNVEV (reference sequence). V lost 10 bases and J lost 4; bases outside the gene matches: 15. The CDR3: CATQPLRTGRYEQYF. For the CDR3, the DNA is TGTGCCACTCAACCCCTTAGGACAGGGAGGTACGAGCAGTACTTC.